Presented here are 12 T cell receptor beta chains from one specimen sequenced in a study of blood T cell repertoires in COVID-19. The assay was immunoSEQ multiplex PCR, and TCRdb's table has in-frame clones only and misses some. The table has 200,000 to 250,000 clones, about 88% seen once. Sequenced sample: peripheral blood. These receptors originate from a woman in her sixties with acute or convalescent COVID-19.

This clone appeared a few times. The chain recombines TRBV5-5 with TRBJ2-2; D uncertain. Trimming shortened V by 5 bases and J by 5 bases, and 7 bases separated the two germline ends. The germline V gene encodes CDR1 SGHKS and CDR2 YYEKEE (reference sequence). This CDR3 is 12 amino acids long. The CDR3 reads CASSYSTGELFF. The CDR3 DNA reads as TGTGCCAGCAGTTATTCGACCGGGGAGCTGTTTTTT. Combining the CDR3 with reference TRBV5-5 and TRBJ2-2 gives the whole variable domain DAGVTQSPTHLIKTRGQQVTLRCSPISGHKSVSWYQQVLGQGPQFIFQYYEKEERGRGNFPDRFSARQFPNYSSELNVNALLLGDSALYLCASSYSTGELFFGEGSRLTVL.

V gene TRBV10-3 combines with J gene TRBJ1-5; D remains ambiguous. The CDR3 contains 14 residues. Trimming pared 4 bases from V and 4 bases from J, leaving 11 bases between. Germline V gives CDR1 ENHRY, CDR2 SYGVKD. In DNA form, the CDR3 reads TGTGCCATCAGTGGGAACAGCAAAAATCAGCCCCAGCATTTT. This encodes CAISGNSKNQPQHF.

The gene calls are TRBV28 and TRBJ1-2, with D possibly being TRBD1 (5 bases). With 6 bases removed from V and 0 bases from J, the gap between germline ends came to 11 bases. This CDR3 comprises 14 residues. The germline V gene encodes CDR1 MDHEN and CDR2 SYDVKM. This CDR3 is CASRRQSSNYGYTF. CDR3 nucleotides: TGTGCCAGCAGACGACAGTCGTCTAACTATGGCTACACCTTC.

The CDR3 spells CASSLVGQNTGELFF. The DNA of the CDR3 is TGTGCCAGCAGCTTAGTAGGACAGAACACCGGGGAGCTGTTTTTT. The chain links TRBV11-2 to TRBJ2-2; a possible D gene is TRBD1 (5 bases). V was cut by 1 base and J by 1 base, with 7 bases left in between. CDR1 and CDR2 from the germline V gene are SGHAT and FQNNGV. This CDR3 spans 15 amino acids.

The V call is TRBV6-5, the J call TRBJ1-4; a possible D gene is TRBD1 (5 bases). CDR1 is MNHEY and CDR2 is SVGAGI in the germline V gene. This CDR3 is built from 14 residues. V lost 6 bases and J 0 bases, leaving 8 bases between the germline ends. The DNA for the CDR3 is TGTGCCAGCAGAGACAGAGCAACTAATGAAAAACTGTTTTTT. Protein sequence: CASRDRATNEKLFF.

The chain employs TRBV30 and TRBJ2-7; 7 bases map to TRBD2. With V trimmed by 4 bases and J by 2 bases, 11 bases remained unmatched. CDR1 and CDR2 from the germline V gene are GTSNPN and SVGIG (reference sequence). The CDR3 has 15 residues. The CDR3 protein is CAWKVGGGVPYEQYF. The CDR3 region has the DNA TGTGCCTGGAAGGTGGGGGGGGGAGTGCCCTACGAGCAGTACTTC.

This clone was detected only a few times. This chain joins TRBV14 and TRBJ1-1; a weak D match, TRBD1 (5 bases). Germline CDR1 SGHDN, CDR2 FVKESK. This CDR3 comprises 14 residues. The ends were cut back, 4 bases at V and 1 base at J, with 10 bases in the middle. CDR3 nucleotides: TGTGCCAGCAGCCCCTACAGGTGGAACACTGAAGCTTTCTTT. Protein sequence: CASSPYRWNTEAFF. Drawing the rest from reference TRBV14 and TRBJ1-1, the complete variable domain is EAGVTQFPSHSVIEKGQTVTLRCDPISGHDNLYWYRRVMGKEIKFLLHFVKESKQDESGMPNNRFLAERTGGTYSTLKVQPAELEDSGVYFCASSPYRWNTEAFFGQGTRLTVV.

The chain has TRBV20-1 and TRBJ1-6; D gene uncertain. The CDR3 sequence is 14 residues long. CDR1 DFQATT and CDR2 SNEGSKA come from the germline V gene (reference sequence). Between the trimmed V and J ends, which lost 3 bases and 2 bases, there was a span of 8 bases. This chain's CDR3 is CSASGEAYNSPLHF. CDR3 nucleotide sequence: TGCAGTGCTAGTGGGGAGGCCTATAATTCACCCCTCCACTTT.

The rearrangement joins TRBV6-4 to TRBJ2-1, with 8 bases fitting TRBD2. Per the germline V gene, CDR1 is MRHNA and CDR2 is SNTAGT. The V and J ends lost 0 bases and 1 base, in that order; junction bases with no gene match: 2. This CDR3 contains 16 residues. CDR3 in amino acids: CASSDSKRGSYNEQFF. Written as DNA, the CDR3 is TGTGCCAGCAGTGACTCTAAGCGGGGGTCCTACAATGAGCAGTTCTTC.

The chain couples TRBV2 to TRBJ2-3, with TRBD2 matching 14 bases. The CDR3 runs to 16 residues. V shed 3 bases, J shed 3 bases, and the junction held 2 bases outside the gene matches. In germline, CDR1 is SNHLY, CDR2 FYNNEI. The CDR3 sequence: CASSEGLAGETDTQYF. DNA for the CDR3: TGTGCCAGCAGTGAGGGACTAGCGGGAGAAACAGATACGCAGTATTTT.

The V gene is TRBV5-5, the J gene TRBJ1-6; TRBD1 is a possible D gene (6 bases). This CDR3 contains 15 residues. Per germline, CDR1 SGHKS and CDR2 YYEKEE (reference sequence). Deletions cut 2 bases from V and 6 bases from J, with 12 bases between. CDR3 protein: CASSLQGSGNSPLHF. The DNA of the CDR3 is TGTGCCAGCAGCTTACAGGGATCTGGTAATTCACCCCTCCACTTT.

This clone showed up just a few times. The genes are TRBV5-6 and TRBJ2-7, with D possibly TRBD1 on 5 matching bases. V dropped 1 base and J dropped 5 bases, with 13 bases sitting between them. Germline CDR1 and CDR2: SGHDT and YYEEEE. The CDR3 runs to 14 residues. This CDR3 reads CASSLLAQGDEQYF. In DNA form, the CDR3 reads TGTGCCAGCAGCTTGTTGGCTCAGGGCGACGAGCAGTACTTC.